This T cell receptor (beta chain) was obtained from a study of regulatory T cells in long-lasting Graves disease (dated by TCRdb to the early 2020s). A note on the overall study: Patients with newly diagnosed Graves' disease had been on antithyroid drugs for under 3 months. Persistent Graves' disease patients were compared with newly diagnosed Graves' disease patients by peripheral blood TCR sequencing and RNA sequencing. The study was registered as a clinical trial and conducted in China. A total of roughly 33 samples were covered by TCR sequencing, comprising approximately 13 persistent and about 20 newly diagnosed Graves' disease patients. Overall study results and their limits: Persistent disease showed preferential use of TRBV28, TRBJ1-2 and TRBJ2-5, whereas newly diagnosed disease favored TRBV20-1 and TRBJ2-1. Because the primary lesion, thyroid tissue, could not be accessed, the study looked at peripheral blood alone. Persistent patients shared more public clonotypes among themselves (approximately 2,500) than newly diagnosed patients did (over 900). The authors acknowledged the small sample size as a limitation that may reduce accuracy. Only the TCR beta chain was sequenced and analyzed. Compared with newly diagnosed patients, persistent Graves' disease patients had lower TCR Shannon entropy and fewer highly expanded clones, which suggests clonal expansion.

Library preparation employed multiplex PCR. Sequencing was carried out with an Illumina HiSeq 4000. CDR3 regions were amplified by Arm-PCR with iRepertoire HTBI primers to construct TCR beta libraries. PCR products were gel purified before sequencing. Per the authors' processing: Gene usage analysis of CDR3 amino acid clonotypes used the approximately 62 TRBV and some 15 TRBJ segments found across samples. COPE and FqMerger were used to merge the filtered high-quality paired reads into contigs. BLAST was used to align contigs to IMGT TRBV, TRBD and TRBJ reference genes, with CDR3 defined following IMGT. Any clonotype with a frequency above 0.1% was counted as a highly expanded clone. Repertoire diversity was measured by Shannon entropy, and V-J evenness by the Gini coefficient. A clonotype was considered public if more than one individual shared it. TCRdb redid the processing of the public reads, applying fastp at Q25 and MiXCR, and retained in-frame beta chains. Every distinct CDR3 protein forms one entry, paired with its most common genes and DNA. In this record, the V and J calls reflect TCRdb's handling and not the investigators' own analysis. This sample is represented by 530,000 or so distinct CDR3 sequences; approximately 15% of them were singletons. About 9.1% of the sample goes to the ten largest clones.

Explained via the paper, the time point label denotes: newly diagnosed GD, antithyroid drugs for less than 3 months. RNA was extracted from PBMCs in TRIzol for both TCR sequencing and RNA sequencing. The diagnosis of Graves' disease was made according to American Thyroid Association guidelines. Patients were recruited from an endocrinology department in Xi'an, China. Each patient gave roughly 10 milliliters of peripheral blood, collected in an EDTA anticoagulant tube. Ficoll Paque Plus density gradient separation was used to isolate PBMCs, and no additional T cell sorting was done. An Agilent 2100 Bioanalyzer and agarose gel were used to check RNA quality, while a NanoDrop 2000 measured RNA concentration. A remark on this clonotype: The specificity of this receptor is unknown. No base qualities exist here, and no much larger clone lies one base off it.

The V end loses 2 bases and the J end loses 6 bases, and a stretch of 19 bases separates them. The germline V gene (reference sequence) specifies LNHDA as CDR1 and SQIVND as CDR2. The CDR3 numbers 16 residues from cysteine through phenylalanine. Only CDR3 DNA remains: 48 bases, in frame from the first base. The sample was also reused in another study, on T cells in Graves' hyperthyroidism and ophthalmopathy. As that second study puts it: Graves' hyperthyroidism was defined as stable when no progression to ophthalmopathy occurred over 18 months of follow-up. Hyperthyroidism patients were newly diagnosed, with disease duration under 2 months, and aged 18 to 65 years. Any patient with an uncontrolled infection, another autoimmune disease, pregnancy or lactation was excluded. Clinical symptoms, serum thyroxine and TRAb, thyroid ultrasound, and orbital computed tomography formed the basis for the diagnoses. The TCR CDR3 was subjected to a first round of RT-PCR using the HTBI primer set and the Qiagen OneStep RT-PCR kit. Most expanded thyroid clonotypes (frequency above 0.001) were also detected in blood, suggesting blood repertoires may reflect thyroid immune responses. A model built on a 13 V-J signature distinguished ophthalmopathy from stable hyperthyroidism, reaching around 88% sensitivity and about 81% specificity in cross-validation and 80%/75% in testing. In validation, the model predicted progression to ophthalmopathy a median of 6.5 months before onset, with approximately 71% sensitivity and roughly 79% specificity. To identify TCR V-J signatures that set the groups apart, the researchers used a discovery cohort of more than 95 patients, made up of 40 to 45 with Graves' ophthalmopathy and some 60 with stable Graves' hyperthyroidism. Prospective prediction of ophthalmopathy was tested in an independent validation cohort consisting of about 19 hyperthyroidism patients and 15 to 17 patients who later progressed to ophthalmopathy. The 85 to 100 discovery patients were divided at random into training and test sets in a 7:3 ratio. Thyroid tissue and blood T-cell repertoires from roughly six Graves' hyperthyroidism patients were also compared in the study. Following sampling, methimazole starting at 30 mg daily was given to hyperthyroidism patients, and high-dose intravenous methylprednisolone was given to ophthalmopathy patients. The libraries were constructed in a second round of multiplex PCR and then size-selected and purified. Sequencing of the libraries was done on an Illumina HiSeq2000 using paired-end 100 bp reads. SOAPnuke was used to process the raw data, with reads discarded if the reads contained adapters or uncalled bases, had a mean Phred below 15, or lacked an exact constant-primer or identifier match. COPE v1.2.5 was used to merge high-quality paired reads, and clonotypes were defined as unique nucleotide sequences. MiTCR v1.1 was used to align clonotypes to the IMGT TRBV, TRBD and TRBJ reference segments. The analysis included only V-J combinations with a frequency above 0.0001, which together covered 99.2% of the repertoires. A TCS score was defined as the ratio between F50 (clonal expansion) and ExV (chaos), using BLOSUM62-based TCRdist between CDR3 peptides within each V-J. Welch's t-statistics and random forest reduced 450 to 600 V-J features to around 14, which were used in a naive Bayes classifier (R e1071). No statistical method was used to fix the sample size in advance, and group allocation was not hidden from the investigators. According to the paper, TCR Vbeta CDR3 sequencing was carried out on roughly 130 peripheral blood samples, which came from some 41 ophthalmopathy, under 80 hyperthyroidism and approximately 17 progressor patients.

This sequence originates from a young man with Graves disease. Donor details come from another sample of the same person, matched by shared clones. The chain employs TRBV19 and TRBJ2-5; the D gene is perhaps TRBD2, on 6 matching bases. The material was peripheral blood mononuclear cells (PBMCs), obtained at new diagnosis, from a patient treated with antithyroid drugs. The DNA reads as follows: TGTGCCAGTAGTATAATCTGGGAGGACCCTAAGAAGACCCAGTACTTC. Its translation reads: CASSIIWEDPKKTQYF. Reference TRBV19 and TRBJ2-5 proteins supply the regions before and after the CDR3; the full variable domain is: DGGITQSPKYLFRKEGQNVTLSCEQNLNHDAMYWYRQDPGQGLRLIYYSQIVNDFQKGDIAEGYSVSREKKESFPLTVTSAQKNPTAFYLCASSIIWEDPKKTQYFGPGTRLLVL.